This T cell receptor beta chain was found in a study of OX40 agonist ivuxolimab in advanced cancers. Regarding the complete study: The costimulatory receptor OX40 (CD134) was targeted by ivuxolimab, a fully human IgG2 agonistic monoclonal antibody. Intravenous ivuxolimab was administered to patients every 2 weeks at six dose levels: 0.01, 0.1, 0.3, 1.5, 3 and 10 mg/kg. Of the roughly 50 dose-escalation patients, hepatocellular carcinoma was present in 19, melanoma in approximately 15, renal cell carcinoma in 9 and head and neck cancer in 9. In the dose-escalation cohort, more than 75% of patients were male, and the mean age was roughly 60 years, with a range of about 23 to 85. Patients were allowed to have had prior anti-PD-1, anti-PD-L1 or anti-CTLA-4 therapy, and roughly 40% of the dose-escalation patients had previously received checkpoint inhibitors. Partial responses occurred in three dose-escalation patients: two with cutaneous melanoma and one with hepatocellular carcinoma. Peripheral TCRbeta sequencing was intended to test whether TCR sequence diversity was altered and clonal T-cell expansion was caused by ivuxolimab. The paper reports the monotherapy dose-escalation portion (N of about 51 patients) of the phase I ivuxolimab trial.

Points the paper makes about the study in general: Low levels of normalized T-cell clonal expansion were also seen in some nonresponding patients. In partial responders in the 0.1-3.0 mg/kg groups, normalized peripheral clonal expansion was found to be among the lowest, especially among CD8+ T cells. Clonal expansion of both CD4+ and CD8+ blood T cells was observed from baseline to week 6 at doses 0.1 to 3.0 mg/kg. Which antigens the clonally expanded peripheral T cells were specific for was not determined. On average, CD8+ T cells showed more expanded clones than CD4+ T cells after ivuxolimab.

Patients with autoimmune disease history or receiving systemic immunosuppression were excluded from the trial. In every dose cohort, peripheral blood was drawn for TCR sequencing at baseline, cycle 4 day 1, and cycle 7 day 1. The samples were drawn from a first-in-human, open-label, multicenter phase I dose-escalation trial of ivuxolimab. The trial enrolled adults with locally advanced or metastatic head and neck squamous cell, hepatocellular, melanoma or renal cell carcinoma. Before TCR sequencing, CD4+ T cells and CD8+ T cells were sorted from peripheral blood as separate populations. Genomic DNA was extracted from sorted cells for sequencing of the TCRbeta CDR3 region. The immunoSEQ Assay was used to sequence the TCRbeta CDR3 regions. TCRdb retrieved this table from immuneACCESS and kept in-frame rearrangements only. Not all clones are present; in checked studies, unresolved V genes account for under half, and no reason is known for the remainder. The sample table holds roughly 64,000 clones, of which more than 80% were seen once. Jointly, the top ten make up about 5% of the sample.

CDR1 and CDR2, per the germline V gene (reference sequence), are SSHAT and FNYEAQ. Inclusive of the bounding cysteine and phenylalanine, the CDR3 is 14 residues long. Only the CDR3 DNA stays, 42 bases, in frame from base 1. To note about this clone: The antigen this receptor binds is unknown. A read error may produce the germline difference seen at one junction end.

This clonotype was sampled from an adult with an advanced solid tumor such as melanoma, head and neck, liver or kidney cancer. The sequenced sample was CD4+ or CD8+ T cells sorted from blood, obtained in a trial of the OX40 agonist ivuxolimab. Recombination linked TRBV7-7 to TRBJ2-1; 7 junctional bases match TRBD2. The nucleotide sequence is TGTGCTAGCAGCCCCGGGACTACTTACAATGAGCAGTTCTTC. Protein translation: CASSPGTTYNEQFF.